The 21 T cell receptor beta chains presented below share a single source sample, sequenced in a study of T cells in Graves' hyperthyroidism and ophthalmopathy. TCR beta CDR3 regions were amplified from RNA. Primed by the HTBI set, a first-round RT-PCR was run on the TCR CDR3. TCRdb re-analysed the multiplex PCR reads in MiXCR, keeping a single row per CDR3 protein. The top ten hold roughly 3.3% of the sample, which has some 580,000 distinct CDR3 sequences, roughly 15% seen once. Sequences were obtained from blood. These receptors were taken from a middle-aged woman with Graves' ophthalmopathy.

The genes are TRBV7-9 and TRBJ2-1; TRBD2 agrees at 14 bases. After removal of 4 bases from V and 4 bases from J, the junction contained 9 bases not matched to a gene. Germline V gene data show CDR1 as SEHNR and CDR2 as FQNEAQ (reference sequence). The CDR3 runs 18 residues. In nucleotides, the CDR3 is TGTGCCAGCAGCTCGGGACTAGCGGGAGCACAACCGTACAATGAGCAGTTCTTC. This translates into CASSSGLAGAQPYNEQFF.

This clonotype has a handful of counts. This chain uses TRBV20-1 with TRBJ2-3, with 8 nucleotides matching TRBD2. From germline, CDR1 is DFQATT and CDR2 SNEGSKA (reference sequence). Trimming at V came to 2 bases and at J to 4 bases, leaving 5 bases not matched to a gene. CDR3 length: 14 residues. The DNA for the CDR3 is TGCAGTGCTAGATCCAGCGGGAGATCAGATACGCAGTATTTT. Protein: CSARSSGRSDTQYF.

This clonotype was seen ten or more times. The chain uses TRBV3-1 and TRBJ1-2, with D hard to call. V dropped 1 base and J dropped 8 bases, with 14 bases sitting between them. The CDR3 length is 14 residues. Germline CDR1 is LGHDT and CDR2 is YNNKEL (reference sequence). The CDR3 sequence: CASSQGSRVGGYTF. CDR3 DNA: TGTGCCAGCAGCCAAGGCAGCCGGGTTGGCGGCTACACCTTC.

The chain recombines TRBV27 with TRBJ1-5, with D uncertain. Germline lookup yields CDR1 MNHEY and CDR2 SMNVEV (reference sequence). Trimming left V 5 bases short and J 3 bases short, with 14 bases between. The CDR3 is 15 amino acids. The CDR3 DNA reads as TGTGCCAGCAGTCCGTTGGCAACGTCCAATCAGCCCCAGCATTTT. As protein: CASSPLATSNQPQHF.

This clonotype was picked up many times. The rearrangement links TRBV5-1 to TRBJ1-2; D may be TRBD1 (6 bases). Germline-derived CDR1 and CDR2 are SGHRS and YFSETQ. This CDR3 has 13 amino acids. V gave up 3 bases and J gave up 4 bases, with 10 bases separating them. The CDR3 region is CASSSQDSYGYTF. CDR3 DNA sequence: TGCGCCAGCAGCTCCCAGGACAGCTATGGCTACACCTTC.

For this clonotype: This may be a read error: a much more frequent sequence differs by one nucleotide. The rearrangement uses TRBV18 and TRBJ2-5; no definite D call. The CDR3 extends over 13 amino acids. V dropped 2 bases and J dropped 5 bases, with 9 bases sitting between them. Germline loops: CDR1 KGHSH, CDR2 LQKENI. CDR3 nucleotides: TGTGCCAGCTCACCAGGGGTTGGGGAGACCCAGTACTTC. Translation gives CASSPGVGETQYF.

The rearrangement links TRBV6-1 to TRBJ2-7; D remains ambiguous. The germline CDR1 and CDR2 sequences are MNHNS and SASEGT. This CDR3 comprises 13 residues. Trimming removed 2 bases from V and 5 bases from J, with 10 bases in between. The CDR3 DNA is TGTGCCAGCAGTGAATTCCAGTCCCACGAGCAGTACTTC. As protein: CASSEFQSHEQYF.

This clonotype appeared many times. This chain joins TRBV6-1 and TRBJ2-2, with D tentatively TRBD2 (6 bases). Germline CDR1 and CDR2: MNHNS and SASEGT. The V end lost 8 bases, the J end lost 7 bases, and 17 bases lay between the germline ends. CDR3 length equals 14 residues. CDR3 residues: CASGLAGSGGELFF. The CDR3 DNA sequence: TGTGCCAGCGGGTTAGCCGGTAGCGGCGGGGAGCTGTTTTTT.

At least ten counts were recorded for this clonotype. The gene calls are TRBV6-1 and TRBJ2-1; D not certain. CDR1 and CDR2 (germline): MNHNS, SASEGT. The CDR3 contains 12 residues. Trimming shortened V by 4 bases and J by 5 bases, and 6 bases separated the two germline ends. The CDR3 DNA reads TGTGCCAGCAGTGTAGTGAACAATGAGCAGTTCTTC. This encodes CASSVVNNEQFF.

This clonotype was counted between two and nine times. V gene TRBV7-9 combines with J gene TRBJ2-7, with 7 bases fitting TRBD2. Germline CDR1 and CDR2: SEHNR and FQNEAQ (reference sequence). Trimming removed 1 base from V and 2 bases from J; junction bases left unmatched: 5. The CDR3 consists of 15 residues. In DNA form, the CDR3 reads TGTGCCAGCAGCTTAGACCCTAGCGGAGCCTACGAGCAGTACTTC. This encodes CASSLDPSGAYEQYF.

Notes on this clonotype: This may stem from a read error, because a much larger clone lies one nucleotide away. V gene TRBV27 combines with J gene TRBJ2-1; tentatively, D is TRBD2 (5 bases). Deletions cut 2 bases from V and 6 bases from J, with 23 bases between. The CDR3 is made up of 18 amino acids. Germline CDR1 reads MNHEY; CDR2 reads SMNVEV (reference sequence). The CDR3 DNA reads TGTGCCAGCAGTTTAGTAGTTCCAAGGATGTGGGAGACCAATGAGCAGTTCTTC. It encodes CASSLVVPRMWETNEQFF.

This clonotype was picked up many times. The V call is TRBV12-3 or TRBV12-4, the J call TRBJ2-1; perhaps TRBD2 as D (7 bases). The CDR3 loop spans 16 amino acids. V shed 0 bases and J shed 9 bases, with 18 bases lying between them. CDR3 loop: CASSLALGGRMGEQFF. The CDR3 DNA follows: TGTGCCAGCAGTTTAGCGCTCGGGGGGCGAATGGGTGAGCAGTTCTTC.

This clonotype was observed at least ten times. J is TRBJ1-2 and V is TRBV5-1; 11 positions agree with TRBD1. Trimming cost V 4 bases and J 8 bases; bases outside gene matches: 7. Germline CDR1 reads SGHRS; CDR2 reads YFSETQ. The length of the CDR3 is 14 residues. The DNA for the CDR3 is TGCGCCAGCAGCGCCGGACAGGGGGCAAGGGGCTACACCTTC. Residues: CASSAGQGARGYTF.

This clonotype has a handful of counts. The CDR3 DNA reads as TGTGCCAGCAGCCCAATGGCAGGCCACGAGACCCAGTACTTC. Residues: CASSPMAGHETQYF. V is TRBV7-9 and J is TRBJ2-5; no reliable D call. The CDR3 has 14 amino acids. Germline V gene sequence: CDR1 SEHNR, CDR2 FQNEAQ (reference sequence). Trimming removed 5 bases from V and 5 bases from J, with 15 bases in between.

This clonotype was recorded many times. This chain joins TRBV5-1 and TRBJ2-7; the D is unclear. Trimming shortened V by 0 bases and J by 2 bases, and 9 bases separated the two germline ends. In germline, CDR1 is SGHRS, CDR2 YFSETQ. The CDR3 contains 14 residues. The CDR3 reads CASSLAGSTYEQYF. As DNA, the CDR3 is TGCGCCAGCAGCTTGGCGGGTAGCACCTACGAGCAGTACTTC.

The table lists this clonotype with many counts. J is TRBJ2-1 and V is TRBV9; the match to TRBD2 covers 8 bases. This CDR3 is built from 17 residues. After removal of 0 bases from V and 0 bases from J, the junction contained 5 bases not matched to a gene. Germline CDR1 SGDLS, CDR2 YYNGEE. CDR3 DNA sequence: TGTGCCAGCAGCGTAGGGATAGCGGGAAACTCCTACAATGAGCAGTTCTTC. The encoded protein is CASSVGIAGNSYNEQFF.

Worth noting for this clonotype: This could be a read error, since a much larger clone is one nucleotide away. V is TRBV10-3 and J is TRBJ2-5; D not resolved. V shed 7 bases and J shed 1 base, with 19 bases lying between them. This CDR3 is 16 amino acids long. CDR1 is ENHRY, CDR2 SYGVKD, per germline. This chain's CDR3 is CAITSELSGPQETQYF. The DNA for the CDR3 is TGTGCCATCACCTCCGAACTCTCTGGGCCCCAAGAGACCCAGTACTTC.

The chain combines TRBV5-5 with TRBJ2-2, with 7 bases aligning to TRBD2. This CDR3 region has 16 residues. V trimming: 4 bases; J trimming: 3 bases; junction bases outside the gene matches: 9. The V gene's germline CDR1 is SGHKS and CDR2 YYEKEE (reference sequence). Here the CDR3 DNA reads TGTGCCAGCAGCGCCCCGTTGGCGGGGGACACCGGGGAGCTGTTTTTT. The encoded protein is CASSAPLAGDTGELFF.

This clonotype has a count of ten or more. The chain is built from TRBV2 and TRBJ2-3, with 8 bases lining up with TRBD2. The CDR3 sequence is 14 residues long. Germline CDR1 SNHLY, CDR2 FYNNEI. With V trimmed by 8 bases and J by 6 bases, 10 bases remained unmatched. The CDR3 here is CASRGSGVLDTQYF. CDR3 in DNA: TGTGCCAGCCGAGGTAGCGGGGTGTTGGATACGCAGTATTTT.

The rearrangement uses TRBV10-3 and TRBJ2-1, with D unresolved. The CDR3 length is 12 residues. The V end lost 2 bases, the J end lost 11 bases, and 10 bases lay between the germline ends. Per germline, CDR1 ENHRY and CDR2 SYGVKD. The chain's CDR3 is CAISEEVGQQFF. CDR3 DNA sequence: TGTGCCATCAGTGAGGAAGTAGGACAGCAGTTCTTC.

This chain joins TRBV7-9 and TRBJ2-2; possibly TRBD1 or TRBD2 for D (7 bases each). V was shortened by 11 bases and J by 3 bases, with 13 bases between the two germline ends. Per the germline V gene, CDR1 is SEHNR and CDR2 is FQNEAQ (reference sequence). This CDR3 region has 13 residues. CDR3 nucleotides: TGTGCCGGGGAGGGGGCGCACACCGGGGAGCTGTTTTTT. It is translated as CAGEGAHTGELFF. Using reference TRBV7-9 and TRBJ2-2 for the parts outside the CDR3, the full variable domain is DTGVSQNPRHKITKRGQNVTFRCDPISEHNRLYWYRQTLGQGPEFLTYFQNEAQLEKSRLLSDRFSAERPKGSFSTLEIQRTEQGDSAMYLCAGEGAHTGELFFGEGSRLTVL.